The present TCR beta chain was sequenced within a study of response to subunit inactivated influenza vaccine. TCRdb reprocessed the RT-PCR reads with MiXCR, giving one entry per CDR3 protein. The sample carries 200,000 to 250,000 distinct CDR3 sequences, about 12% recorded once. This CDR3 is 16 amino acids long. The ends were cut back, 3 bases at V and 2 bases at J, with 11 bases in the middle. The germline CDR1 and CDR2 sequences are KGHSH and LQKENI. The source is a man aged 45 to 65 who received an inactivated influenza vaccine. The sequencing used non-naive T cells sorted from PBMCs, collected roughly 2 weeks before vaccination. V is TRBV18 and J is TRBJ1-6, with D possibly being TRBD1 (5 bases). CDR3 in DNA: TGTGCCAGCTCACCCCTTGCGGGGGCCTATAATTCACCCCTCCACTTT. It codes for CASSPLAGAYNSPLHF.